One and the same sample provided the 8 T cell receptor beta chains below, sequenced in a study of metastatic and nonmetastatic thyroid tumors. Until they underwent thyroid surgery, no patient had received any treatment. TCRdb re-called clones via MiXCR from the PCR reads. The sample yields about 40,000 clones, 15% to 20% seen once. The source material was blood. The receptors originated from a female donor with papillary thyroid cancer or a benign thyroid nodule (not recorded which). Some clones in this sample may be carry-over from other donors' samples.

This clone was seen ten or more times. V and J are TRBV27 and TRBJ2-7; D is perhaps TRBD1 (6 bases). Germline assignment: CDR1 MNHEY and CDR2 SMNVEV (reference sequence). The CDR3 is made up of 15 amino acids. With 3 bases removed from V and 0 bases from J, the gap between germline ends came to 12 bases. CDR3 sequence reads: CASSLVGQHSYEQYF. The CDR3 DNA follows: TGTGCCAGCAGTTTGGTGGGACAACACTCCTACGAGCAGTACTTC.

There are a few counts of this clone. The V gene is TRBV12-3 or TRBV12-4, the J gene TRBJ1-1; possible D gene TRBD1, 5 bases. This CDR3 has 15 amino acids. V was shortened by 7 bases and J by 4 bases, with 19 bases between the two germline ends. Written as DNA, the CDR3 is TGTGCCAGCAAGCCGAGGGGACGGGGGGGCACTGAAGCTTTCTTT. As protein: CASKPRGRGGTEAFF.

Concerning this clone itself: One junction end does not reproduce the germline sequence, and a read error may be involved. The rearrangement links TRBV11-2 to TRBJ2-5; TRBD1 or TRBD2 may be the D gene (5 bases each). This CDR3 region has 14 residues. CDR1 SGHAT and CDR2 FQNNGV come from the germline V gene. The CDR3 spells CASSLGPLGENQYF. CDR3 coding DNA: TGTGCCAGCAGCTTAGGACCCCTAGGGGAGAACCAGTACTTC. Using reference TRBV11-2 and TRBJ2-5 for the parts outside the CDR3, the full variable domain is EAGVAQSPRYKIIEKRQSVAFWCNPISGHATLYWYQQILGQGPKLLIQFQNNGVVDDSQLPKDRFSAERLKGVDSTLKIQPAKLEDSAVYLCASSLGPLGENQYFGPGTRLLVL.

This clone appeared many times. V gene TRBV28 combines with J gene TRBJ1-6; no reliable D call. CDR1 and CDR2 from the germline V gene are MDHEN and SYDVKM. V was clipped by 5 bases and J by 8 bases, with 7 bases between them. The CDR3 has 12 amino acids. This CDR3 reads CASSLAYSPLHF. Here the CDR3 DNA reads TGTGCCAGCAGTCTTGCCTATTCACCCCTCCACTTT.

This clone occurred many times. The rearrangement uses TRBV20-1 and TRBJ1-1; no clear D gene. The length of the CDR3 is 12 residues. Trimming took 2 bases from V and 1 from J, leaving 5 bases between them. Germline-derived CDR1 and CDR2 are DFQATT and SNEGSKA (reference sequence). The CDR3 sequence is CSARIKNTEAFF. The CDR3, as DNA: TGCAGTGCTAGAATAAAGAACACTGAAGCTTTCTTT.

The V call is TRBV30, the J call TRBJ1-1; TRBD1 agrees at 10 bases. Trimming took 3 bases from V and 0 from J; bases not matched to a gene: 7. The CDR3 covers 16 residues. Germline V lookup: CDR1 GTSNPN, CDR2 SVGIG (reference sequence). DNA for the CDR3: TGTGCCTGGAGCGGGGACAGGGGAAACTTGAACACTGAAGCTTTCTTT. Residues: CAWSGDRGNLNTEAFF.

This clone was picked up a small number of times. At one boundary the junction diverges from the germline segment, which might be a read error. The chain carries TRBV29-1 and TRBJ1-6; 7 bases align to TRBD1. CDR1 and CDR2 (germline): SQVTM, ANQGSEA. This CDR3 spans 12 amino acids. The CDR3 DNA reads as TGCAGCGTGCGACAGGGTGATTCACCCCTCTACTTT. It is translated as CSVRQGDSPLYF. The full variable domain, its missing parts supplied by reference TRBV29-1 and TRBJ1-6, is SAVISQKPSRDICQRGTSLTIQCQVDSQVTMMFWYRQQPGQSLTLIATANQGSEATYESGFVIDKFPISRPNLTFSTLTVSNMSPEDSSIYLCSVRQGDSPLYFGNGTRLTVT.

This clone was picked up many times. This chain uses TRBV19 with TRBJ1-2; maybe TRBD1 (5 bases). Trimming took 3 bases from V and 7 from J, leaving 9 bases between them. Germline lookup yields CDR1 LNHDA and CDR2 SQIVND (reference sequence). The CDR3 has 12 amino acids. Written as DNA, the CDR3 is TGTGCCAGTAGTATCGGGGACGGTGGCTACACCTTC. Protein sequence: CASSIGDGGYTF.